What follows is one T cell receptor beta chain and its context. This clone was seen only once. Its binding antigen is unknown. No clone much larger than this one lies a single base away; base qualities are absent. This sample was taken from a study of blood T cell repertoires in COVID-19 (dated by TCRdb to 2020 to 2022). A note on the overall study: Samples from collaborators originated in the United States, Italy and Spain and spanned both the acute and convalescent phases of COVID-19. Samples came from the ongoing ImmuneRACE study (first 160 participants) plus 1,254 subjects from 6 global collaborators. The material from the prospective study consisted of cDNA or gDNA derived from T cells, B-cell-depleted T cells, or PBMCs. A de-identified subject ID, COVID-19 status, age in years and sex were almost always included in the sample metadata. The dataset comprised deeply sampled blood TCRbeta repertoires from subjects exposed to, actively infected with, or recovered from COVID-19. A freely available public database, intended as a resource for researchers studying the immune response to SARS-CoV-2, is where the repertoires were released. Where available, HLA class I and class II types were obtained from metadata supplied by the sample provider rather than from assay-based typing. Findings and caveats that apply to the study as a whole: Clinical and demographic metadata were provided uncurated, with the amount varying by source and participant.

The immunoSEQ Assay, a bias-controlled multiplex PCR, was used to amplify TCRbeta CDR3 regions from genomic DNA. Under the source paper's analysis protocol: The number of nucleated cells in each sample was estimated by amplification of reference gene primers within the assay. To quantify the absolute abundance of each unique TCRbeta CDR3 rearrangement, sequence reads were collapsed and filtered. For each sample, productive Simpson clonality was calculated as the square root of Simpson's diversity index across productive rearrangements. TCRdb stores this immuneACCESS table with in-frame sequences only. Part of the clones is absent; in the studies checked, under half of the shortfall reflects unresolved V genes, and no reason is known for the rest. The V and J calls and clone size were taken over from that table, and D and trimming were inferred from the DNA. This sample is represented by roughly 43,000 clones; almost 85% of them were singletons. About a quarter of the sample belongs to the ten largest clones.

Cut back by 3 bases and 0 bases, the V and J ends lie 8 bases apart. The CDR3 covers 14 residues, taking in both the cysteine and the phenylalanine. Only CDR3 DNA is held: 42 bases, read in frame from base 1. The germline V gene yields KGHSH for CDR1 and LQKENI for CDR2. Each collaborating institution followed its own protocols to collect whole blood in K2EDTA tubes. For TCRbeta analysis, collaborators shipped samples as frozen whole blood, isolated PBMCs, or DNA extracted from either of those sample types. The sequence came from a woman aged 60-75 years with acute or convalescent COVID-19. Recombination connected TRBV18 to TRBJ1-1; tentative D gene TRBD1, with 6 bases matching. Specimen: peripheral blood. The CDR3 in this case is CASSPYRVNTEAFF. The bases are TGTGCCAGCTCACCTTACAGGGTGAACACTGAAGCTTTCTTT.